This T cell receptor beta chain was recovered during a study of T cell responses to AZD1222 COVID-19 vaccine. Produced via immunoSEQ multiplex PCR; TCRdb's table is partial and in-frame only. This sample has about 48,000 clones; about 86% occur once, and the top ten carry approximately 7%. This clone was seen just once. CDR1 LGHDT and CDR2 YNNKEL come from the germline V gene (reference sequence). Trimming took 2 bases from V and 4 from J; bases not matched to a gene: 7. This CDR3 has 15 amino acids. The V and J genes are TRBV3-1 (or the pseudogene TRBV3-2) and TRBJ1-2, with TRBD1 matching 7 bases. The sample here was peripheral blood, taken 28 days after the second AZD1222 dose. The receptor's source is an adult who received the AZD1222 COVID-19 vaccine. CDR3 bases: TGTGCCAGCAGCCAACAATTCGGACAGGCCTATGGCTACACCTTC. It codes for CASSQQFGQAYGYTF.